The 15 T cell receptor beta chains in this list originate from one sample, sequenced in a study of blood T cell repertoires in COVID-19. Some clones are missing from TCRdb's copy, which holds only in-frame ones; the method was immunoSEQ multiplex PCR. The data contain around 340,000 clones, about 88% of them seen just once; the ten biggest clones take up around 7.5%. Sample: peripheral blood. These receptor sequences come from a woman in her sixties with COVID-19, enrolled during active disease.

This chain links TRBV9 with TRBJ2-2; 8 bases match TRBD1. The CDR3 covers 15 residues. Germline V lookup: CDR1 SGDLS, CDR2 YYNGEE. The V and J ends lost 3 bases and 6 bases, in that order; junction bases with no gene match: 7. DNA of the CDR3: TGTGCCAGCAGCGCCGTACAGGGGGAGGCCGGGGAGCTGTTTTTT. It specifies CASSAVQGEAGELFF.

The rearrangement links TRBV10-3 to TRBJ1-6, with D possibly being TRBD1 (5 bases). There are 15 residues in the CDR3. From germline, CDR1 is ENHRY and CDR2 SYGVKD. With 0 bases removed from V and 3 bases from J, the gap between germline ends came to 6 bases. The CDR3, as DNA: TGTGCCATCAGTGAGTCGCAGGGCTATAATTCACCCCTCCACTTT. Its translation is CAISESQGYNSPLHF.

The chain recombines TRBV7-9 with TRBJ1-1; 8 positions match TRBD1. CDR1 and CDR2 (germline): SEHNR, FQNEAQ (reference sequence). The junction had 2 bases not matched to a gene; V was cut back by 4 bases and J by 1 base. This CDR3 is built from 14 residues. The CDR3 is CASSYGTGNTEAFF. Here the CDR3 DNA reads TGTGCCAGCAGCTACGGGACAGGGAACACTGAAGCTTTCTTT.

The chain combines TRBV28 with TRBJ1-5, with 10 bases that match TRBD1. The CDR3 runs to 14 residues. J was trimmed by 5 bases and V by 7 bases; bases with no gene match: 5. Germline V gene lookup returns CDR1 MDHEN and CDR2 SYDVKM. CDR3 protein: CASNIGTGDQPQHF. Here the CDR3 DNA reads TGTGCCAGCAATATTGGGACAGGGGATCAGCCCCAGCATTTT.

The chain uses TRBV25-1 and TRBJ1-2; 11 nucleotides align to TRBD1. The germline V gene encodes CDR1 MGHDK and CDR2 SYGVNS. V was clipped by 4 bases and J by 8 bases; unmatched bases: 6. The CDR3 has 14 amino acids. CDR3 nucleotide sequence: TGTGCCAGCAGTGTGACGGGACAGGGGGGAGGCTACACCTTC. Its protein is CASSVTGQGGGYTF.

The V call is TRBV25-1, the J call TRBJ1-1; TRBD1 matches 9 bases. This CDR3 comprises 15 residues. Trimming removed 7 bases from V and 5 bases from J; junction bases left unmatched: 11. Germline-derived CDR1 and CDR2 are MGHDK and SYGVNS. CDR3: CASTPPGTGRTEAFF. CDR3 DNA: TGTGCCAGCACCCCCCCGGGGACAGGGCGGACTGAAGCTTTCTTT.

V is TRBV5-6 and J is TRBJ2-5; 13 bases agree with TRBD2. Germline CDR1 reads SGHDT; CDR2 reads YYEEEE. V dropped 2 bases and J dropped 5; count of bases not matched to a gene: 6. This CDR3 region has 16 residues. In DNA, the CDR3 is TGTGCCAGCAGCTTCCAACTAGCGGGGGGGCGTGAGACCCAGTACTTC. It codes for CASSFQLAGGRETQYF.

The chain links TRBV19 to TRBJ2-7, with 7 positions matching TRBD1. The CDR3 length is 14 residues. Trimming cost V 4 bases and J 0 bases; bases outside gene matches: 3. CDR1 and CDR2 (germline): LNHDA, SQIVND (reference sequence). The CDR3: CASSTDRISYEQYF. The CDR3 region has the DNA TGTGCCAGTAGTACGGACAGGATCTCCTACGAGCAGTACTTC.

This clone was picked up one time. This rearrangement joins TRBV6-5 to TRBJ2-7; D remains ambiguous. V lost 6 bases and J 4 bases, leaving 10 bases between the germline ends. Germline loops: CDR1 MNHEY, CDR2 SVGAGI. The length of the CDR3 is 12 residues. The CDR3 sequence is CASRPNSYEQYF. The DNA of the CDR3 is TGTGCCAGCAGACCCAACAGTTACGAGCAGTACTTC.

This clone was observed many times. V gene TRBV19 combines with J gene TRBJ1-4; TRBD1 matches 8 bases. This CDR3 spans 15 amino acids. Germline V gives CDR1 LNHDA, CDR2 SQIVND (reference sequence). J was trimmed by 0 bases and V by 10 bases; bases with no gene match: 7. The CDR3, as DNA: TGTGCCACCACGGGACAGGACGCAACTAATGAAAAACTGTTTTTT. Translation gives CATTGQDATNEKLFF.

The chain uses TRBV11-3 and TRBJ2-5, with 7 bases aligning to TRBD2. This CDR3 comprises 14 residues. Germline V gene data show CDR1 as SGHNT and CDR2 as YENEEA. J lost 5 bases, V lost 2 bases, and 5 bases had no gene match. The CDR3 bases are TGTGCCAGCAGCTTACTGGGGGGGTGGGAGACCCAGTACTTC. Amino acid sequence: CASSLLGGWETQYF.

In this sample, this clone turned up a few times. The CDR3 loop reads CASSKVPGYGYTF. CDR3 bases: TGTGCCAGCAGCAAAGTTCCAGGCTATGGCTACACCTTC. The chain couples TRBV21-1 to TRBJ1-2; the D call TRBD1 from the table was never checked on the DNA. TRBV21-1 counts as a pseudogene. The CDR3 has 13 amino acids.

This clone was counted only a few times. The chain combines TRBV3-1 (or the pseudogene TRBV3-2) with TRBJ1-2; weak D call: TRBD1 (6 bases). The CDR3 has 15 amino acids. With 3 bases removed from V and 3 bases from J, the gap between germline ends came to 14 bases. The germline gives CDR1 LGHDT, CDR2 YNNKEL (reference sequence). DNA for the CDR3: TGTGCCAGCAGCCACCCCAGAGGGGGGGACTATGGCTACACCTTC. Translation gives CASSHPRGGDYGYTF.

The V call is TRBV5-1, the J call TRBJ2-3, with 10 bases fitting TRBD2. CDR1 is SGHRS, CDR2 YFSETQ, per germline. Germline trimming cut 0 bases from V and 2 bases from J; bases unmatched to any gene: 3. The CDR3 has 16 amino acids. CDR3 sequence (DNA): TGCGCCAGCAGCTTGGTAGCGGGGGGCCTCACAGATACGCAGTATTTT. Its protein is CASSLVAGGLTDTQYF.

The V and J genes are TRBV21-1 and TRBJ1-4. TRBV21-1 represents a pseudogene. The CDR3 has 15 residues. CDR3 sequence: CASSKNQRVGEKLFF. DNA for the CDR3: TGTGCCAGCAGCAAAAACCAGAGGGTGGGGGAAAAACTGTTTTTT.